A selection of T cell receptor beta chains follows, all from one sample in a study of blood T cell repertoires in COVID-19. Measured with immunoSEQ multiplex PCR; TCRdb has only the in-frame clones, and not every one. This sample carries around 200,000 clones, about 86% of them seen once, and the ten largest clones take 10% to 11%. Source material: peripheral blood. The source of these receptors is an older woman with COVID-19, enrolled during active disease. The CDR3 runs from the conserved cysteine through the conserved F or W. A D gene is named only where the DNA matches it firmly. Rows may omit the clone size; those that give it use once, few, many or a size class.

- | TRBJ2-7 | TRBD2 | TRBV30 | CAWSPVGSGKAYEQYF | TGTGCCTGGAGTCCTGTGGGTAGCGGGAAGGCCTACGAGCAGTACTTC
- | TRBJ2-3 | - | TRBV4-3 | CASSQDHGGGRGADTQYF | TGCGCCAGCAGCCAAGATCATGGGGGCGGGAGAGGGGCAGATACGCAGTATTTT
- | TRBJ1-1 | - | TRBV11-3 | CASSLGVPNTEAFF | TGTGCCAGCAGCCTCGGAGTACCGAACACTGAAGCTTTCTTT
- | TRBJ2-7 | TRBD2 | TRBV24-1 | CATSDRAIAGGREQYF | TGTGCCACCAGTGACCGGGCGATAGCGGGAGGTCGTGAGCAGTACTTC
- | TRBJ2-3 | TRBD2 | TRBV4-3 | CASSQGLSGSVTDTQYF | TGCGCCAGCAGCCAGGGCCTGAGCGGGAGTGTCACAGATACGCAGTATTTT
many | TRBJ1-6 | - | TRBV4-1 | CASSQVDGGGSPLHF | TGCGCCAGCAGCCAAGTGGACGGTGGGGGGTCACCCCTCCACTTT
- | TRBJ1-3 | TRBD1 | TRBV9 | CASSTGQGTSSGNTIYF | TGTGCCAGCAGCACGGGACAGGGCACATCCTCTGGAAACACCATATATTTT
- | TRBJ1-6 | TRBD1 | TRBV6-2/TRBV6-3 | CASSKRTGSDSPLHF | TGTGCCAGCAGTAAACGGACAGGGTCAGATTCACCCCTCCACTTT
- | TRBJ2-1 | TRBD2 | TRBV10-1 | CASSESAGGPNEQFF | TGCGCCAGCAGTGAATCGGCGGGAGGGCCTAATGAGCAGTTCTTC
- | TRBJ1-2 | TRBD1 | TRBV15 | CATSSLTPGQGNYGYTF | TGTGCCACCAGCAGCTTGACACCGGGACAGGGTAACTATGGCTACACCTTC
- | TRBJ2-7 | - | TRBV15 | CATSREGGTLSSYEQYF | TGTGCCACCAGCAGGGAAGGAGGGACCCTAAGCTCCTACGAGCAGTACTTC
- | TRBJ1-4 | - | TRBV5-1 | CASSPGTPNEKLFF | TGCGCCAGCAGCCCCGGGACACCTAATGAAAAACTGTTTTTT
- | TRBJ2-3 | TRBD1 | TRBV11-3 | CASSLDPTGVTDTQYF | TGTGCCAGCAGCTTAGATCCAACAGGGGTCACAGATACGCAGTATTTT
- | TRBJ1-2 | - | TRBV9 | CASSPGTDYLGYTF | TGTGCCAGCAGCCCCGGGACGGACTATCTTGGCTACACCTTC
- | TRBJ2-2 | TRBD2 | TRBV9 | CASSAGLNTGELFF | TGTGCCAGCAGCGCGGGACTAAACACCGGGGAGCTGTTTTTT
- | TRBJ1-1 | TRBD1 | TRBV29-1 | CSDLTGSGAEAFF | TGCAGCGACCTGACAGGGTCAGGAGCTGAAGCTTTCTTT
- | TRBJ2-3 | - | TRBV29-1 | CSVGTWPDTQYF | TGCAGCGTTGGGACATGGCCAGATACGCAGTATTTT
- | TRBJ1-4 | - | TRBV19 | CASSMGGSSVREKLFF | TGTGCCAGTAGTATGGGGGGGTCAAGTGTGAGGGAAAAACTGTTTTTT
- | TRBJ2-3 | TRBD2 | TRBV19 | CAVGTSGTDTQYF | TGTGCCGTGGGGACTAGCGGCACAGATACGCAGTATTTT
- | TRBJ2-7 | TRBD1 | TRBV13 | CASSSGQARYF | TGTGCCAGCAGCTCCGGACAGGCCAGATACTTC
- | TRBJ1-1 | - | TRBV6-5 | CASSYENRVSEAFF | TGTGCCAGCAGTTACGAGAACAGGGTGAGTGAAGCTTTCTTT
- | TRBJ2-1 | TRBD2 | TRBV6-2/TRBV6-3 | CASSPLLAGGEQFF | TGTGCCAGCAGCCCATTACTAGCGGGAGGTGAGCAGTTCTTC
- | TRBJ1-4 | - | TRBV9 | CASSVAGTTNEKLFF | TGTGCCAGCAGCGTAGCAGGGACAACTAATGAAAAACTGTTTTTT
- | TRBJ1-5 | TRBD1 | TRBV19 | CASSPRTGQNQPQHF | TGTGCCAGTAGTCCGAGGACAGGTCAAAATCAGCCCCAGCATTTT
- | TRBJ1-4 | - | TRBV11-2 | CASSLPPVNEKLFF | TGTGCCAGCAGCCTCCCCCCGGTTAATGAAAAACTGTTTTTT
- | TRBJ1-5 | - | TRBV4-1 | CATGSPTGNQPQHF | TGCGCCACCGGGAGCCCCACAGGCAATCAGCCCCAGCATTTT
- | TRBJ2-7 | - | TRBV7-2 | CASSLGTVSSYEQYF | TGTGCCAGCAGCTTAGGGACAGTGAGCTCCTACGAGCAGTACTTC
- | TRBJ2-5 | - | TRBV27 | CASSLVLGGLQETQYF | TGTGCCAGCAGTTTAGTCTTAGGCGGGTTACAAGAGACCCAGTACTTC
- | TRBJ2-1 | TRBD2 | TRBV14 | CASSRRLAGLYNEQFF | TGTGCCAGCAGCCGACGCCTAGCGGGGCTATACAATGAGCAGTTCTTC
- | TRBJ2-1 | TRBD2 | TRBV12-3/TRBV12-4 | CAIRTSSSEQFF | TGTGCCATCCGGACTAGCTCCAGTGAGCAGTTCTTC
- | TRBJ2-7 | - | TRBV15 | CATSRGQQPYEQYF | TGTGCCACCAGCAGAGGACAACAACCCTACGAGCAGTACTTC